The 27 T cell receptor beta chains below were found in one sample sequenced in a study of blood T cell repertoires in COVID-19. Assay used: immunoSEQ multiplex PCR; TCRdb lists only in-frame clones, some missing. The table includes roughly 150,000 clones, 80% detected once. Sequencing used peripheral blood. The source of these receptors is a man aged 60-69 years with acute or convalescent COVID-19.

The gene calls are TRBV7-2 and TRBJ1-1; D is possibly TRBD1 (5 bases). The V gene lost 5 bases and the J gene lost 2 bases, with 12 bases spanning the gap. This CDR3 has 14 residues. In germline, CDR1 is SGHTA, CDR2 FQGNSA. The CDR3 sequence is CASSPPGLNTEAFF. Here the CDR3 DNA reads TGTGCCAGCAGCCCTCCAGGGCTCAACACTGAAGCTTTCTTT.

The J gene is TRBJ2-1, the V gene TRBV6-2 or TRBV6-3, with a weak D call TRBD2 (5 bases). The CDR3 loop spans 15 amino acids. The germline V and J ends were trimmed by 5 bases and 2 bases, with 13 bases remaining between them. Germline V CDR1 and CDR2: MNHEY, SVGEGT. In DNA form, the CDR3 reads TGTGCCAGCAGTCCCGCGCTAGCCGCCTACAATGAGCAGTTCTTC. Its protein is CASSPALAAYNEQFF.

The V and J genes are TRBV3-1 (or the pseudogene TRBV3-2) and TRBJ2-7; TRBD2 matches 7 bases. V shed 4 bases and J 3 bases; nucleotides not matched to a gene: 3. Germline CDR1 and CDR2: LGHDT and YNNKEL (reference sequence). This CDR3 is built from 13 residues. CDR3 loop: CASSPGRSYEQYF. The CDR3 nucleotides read TGTGCCAGCAGCCCCGGGAGGAGCTACGAGCAGTACTTC.

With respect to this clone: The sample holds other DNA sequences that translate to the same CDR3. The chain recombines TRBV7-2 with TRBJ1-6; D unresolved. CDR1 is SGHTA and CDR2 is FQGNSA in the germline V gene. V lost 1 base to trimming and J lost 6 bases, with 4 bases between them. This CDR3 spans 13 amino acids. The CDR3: CASSLGGNSPLHF. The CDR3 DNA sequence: TGTGCCAGCAGCTTAGGAGGTAATTCACCCCTCCACTTT.

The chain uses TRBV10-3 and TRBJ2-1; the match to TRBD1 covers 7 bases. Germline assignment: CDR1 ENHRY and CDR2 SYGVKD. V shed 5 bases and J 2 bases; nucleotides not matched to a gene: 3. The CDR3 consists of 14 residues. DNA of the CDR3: TGTGCCATCAGTAAAACAGGGGCCTACAATGAGCAGTTCTTC. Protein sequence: CAISKTGAYNEQFF.

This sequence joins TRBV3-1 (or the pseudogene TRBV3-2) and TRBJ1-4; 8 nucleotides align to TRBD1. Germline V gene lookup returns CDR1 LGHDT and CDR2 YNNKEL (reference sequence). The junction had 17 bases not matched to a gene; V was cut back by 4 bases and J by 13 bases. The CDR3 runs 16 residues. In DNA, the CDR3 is TGTGCCAGCAGCCCCCTGCGGGGACAGGCCCCCGGGCCACTGTTTTTT. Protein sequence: CASSPLRGQAPGPLFF.

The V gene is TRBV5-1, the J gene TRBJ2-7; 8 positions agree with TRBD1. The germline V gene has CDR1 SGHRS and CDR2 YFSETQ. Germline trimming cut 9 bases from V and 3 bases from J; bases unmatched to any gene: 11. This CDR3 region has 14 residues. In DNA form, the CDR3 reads TGCGCCACCGGGACAGGTGGCGGGGACTACGAGCAGTACTTC. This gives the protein CATGTGGGDYEQYF. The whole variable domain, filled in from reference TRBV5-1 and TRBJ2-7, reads KAGVTQTPRYLIKTRGQQVTLSCSPISGHRSVSWYQQTPGQGLQFLFEYFSETQRNKGNFPGRFSGRQFSNSRSEMNVSTLELGDSALYLCATGTGGGDYEQYFGPGTRLTVT.

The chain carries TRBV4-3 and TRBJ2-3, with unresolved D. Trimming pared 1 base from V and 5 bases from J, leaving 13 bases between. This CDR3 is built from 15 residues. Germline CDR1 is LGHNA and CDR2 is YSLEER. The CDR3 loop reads CASSQGGIGGDTQYF. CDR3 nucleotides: TGCGCCAGCAGCCAAGGCGGAATTGGTGGAGATACGCAGTATTTT.

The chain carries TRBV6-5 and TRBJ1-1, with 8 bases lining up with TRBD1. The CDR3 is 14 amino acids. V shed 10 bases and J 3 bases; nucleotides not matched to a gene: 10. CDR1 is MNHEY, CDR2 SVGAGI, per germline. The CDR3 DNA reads TGTGCCACCCGGAAGCCACAGGGGGACACTGAAGCTTTCTTT. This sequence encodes CATRKPQGDTEAFF.

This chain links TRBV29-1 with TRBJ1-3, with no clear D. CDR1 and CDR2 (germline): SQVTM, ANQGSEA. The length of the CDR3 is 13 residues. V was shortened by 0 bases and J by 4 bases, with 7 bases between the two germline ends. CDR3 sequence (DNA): TGCAGCGTTGAAGAGCCTAGGGGAAACACCATATATTTT. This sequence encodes CSVEEPRGNTIYF. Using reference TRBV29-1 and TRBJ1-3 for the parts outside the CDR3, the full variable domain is SAVISQKPSRDICQRGTSLTIQCQVDSQVTMMFWYRQQPGQSLTLIATANQGSEATYESGFVIDKFPISRPNLTFSTLTVSNMSPEDSSIYLCSVEEPRGNTIYFGEGSWLTVV.

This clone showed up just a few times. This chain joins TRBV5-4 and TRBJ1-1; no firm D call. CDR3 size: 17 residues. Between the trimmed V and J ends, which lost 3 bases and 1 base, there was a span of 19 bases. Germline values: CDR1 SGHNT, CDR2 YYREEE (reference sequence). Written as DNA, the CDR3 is TGTGCCAGCAGCTGGGAGCCCGGCCAGAGAGCGAACACTGAAGCTTTCTTT. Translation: CASSWEPGQRANTEAFF.

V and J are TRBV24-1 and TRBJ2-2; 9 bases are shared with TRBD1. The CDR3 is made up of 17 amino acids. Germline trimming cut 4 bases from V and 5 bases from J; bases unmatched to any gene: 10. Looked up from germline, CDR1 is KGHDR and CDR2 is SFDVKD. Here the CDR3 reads CATSELTGGVGTGELFF. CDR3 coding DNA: TGTGCCACCAGTGAGCTTACAGGGGGCGTAGGGACCGGGGAGCTGTTTTTT.

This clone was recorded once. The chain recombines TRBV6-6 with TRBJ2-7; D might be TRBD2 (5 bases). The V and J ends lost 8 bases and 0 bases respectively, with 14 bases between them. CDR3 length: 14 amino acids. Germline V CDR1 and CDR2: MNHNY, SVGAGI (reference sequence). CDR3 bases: TGTGCCAGCGTCGGGGAATCGGCCTCCTACGAGCAGTACTTC. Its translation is CASVGESASYEQYF.

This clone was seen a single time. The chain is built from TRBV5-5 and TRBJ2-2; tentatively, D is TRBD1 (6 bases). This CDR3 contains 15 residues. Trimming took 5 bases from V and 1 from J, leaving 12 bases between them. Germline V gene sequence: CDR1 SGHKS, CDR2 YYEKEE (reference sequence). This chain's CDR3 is CASRPGVGNTGELFF. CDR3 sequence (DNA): TGTGCCAGCAGACCAGGGGTAGGGAACACCGGGGAGCTGTTTTTT.

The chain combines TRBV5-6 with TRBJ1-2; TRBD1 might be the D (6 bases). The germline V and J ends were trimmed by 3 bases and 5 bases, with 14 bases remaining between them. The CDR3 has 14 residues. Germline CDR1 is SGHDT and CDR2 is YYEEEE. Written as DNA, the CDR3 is TGTGCCAGCAGCTGGACAGAAGACTGGTATGGCTACACCTTC. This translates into CASSWTEDWYGYTF. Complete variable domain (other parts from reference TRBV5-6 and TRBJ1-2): DAGVTQSPTHLIKTRGQQVTLRCSPKSGHDTVSWYQQALGQGPQFIFQYYEEEERQRGNFPDRFSGHQFPNYSSELNVNALLLGDSALYLCASSWTEDWYGYTFGSGTRLTVV.

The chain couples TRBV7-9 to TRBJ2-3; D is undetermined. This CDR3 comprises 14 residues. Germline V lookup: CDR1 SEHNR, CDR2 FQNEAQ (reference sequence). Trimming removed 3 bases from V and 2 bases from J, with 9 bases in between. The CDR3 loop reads CASSLADSTDTQYF. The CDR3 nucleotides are TGTGCCAGCAGCTTGGCGGATTCCACAGATACGCAGTATTTT.

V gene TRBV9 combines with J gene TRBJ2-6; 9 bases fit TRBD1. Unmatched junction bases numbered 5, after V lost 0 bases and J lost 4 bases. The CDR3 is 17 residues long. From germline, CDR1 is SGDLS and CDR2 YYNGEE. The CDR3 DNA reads TGTGCCAGCAGCGTAGGCTGGGGGACAGGGGGGGCCAACGTCCTGACTTTC. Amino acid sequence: CASSVGWGTGGANVLTF.

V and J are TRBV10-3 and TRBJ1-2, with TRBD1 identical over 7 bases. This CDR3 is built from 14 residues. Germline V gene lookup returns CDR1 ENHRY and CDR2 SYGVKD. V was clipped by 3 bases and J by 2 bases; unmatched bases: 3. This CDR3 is CAISENRGNYGYTF. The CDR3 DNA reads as TGTGCCATCAGTGAAAACAGGGGCAACTATGGCTACACCTTC.

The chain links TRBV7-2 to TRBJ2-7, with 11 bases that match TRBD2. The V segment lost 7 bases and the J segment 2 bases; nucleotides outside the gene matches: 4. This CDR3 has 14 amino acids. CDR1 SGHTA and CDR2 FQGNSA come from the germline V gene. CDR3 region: CASNPSGGPYEQYF. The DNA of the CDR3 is TGTGCCAGCAATCCTAGCGGGGGGCCCTACGAGCAGTACTTC.

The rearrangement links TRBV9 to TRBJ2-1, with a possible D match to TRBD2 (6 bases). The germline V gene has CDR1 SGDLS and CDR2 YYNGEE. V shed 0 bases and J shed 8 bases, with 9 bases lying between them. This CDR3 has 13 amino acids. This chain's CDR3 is CASSVGWGDEQFF. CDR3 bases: TGTGCCAGCAGCGTAGGGTGGGGGGATGAGCAGTTCTTC.

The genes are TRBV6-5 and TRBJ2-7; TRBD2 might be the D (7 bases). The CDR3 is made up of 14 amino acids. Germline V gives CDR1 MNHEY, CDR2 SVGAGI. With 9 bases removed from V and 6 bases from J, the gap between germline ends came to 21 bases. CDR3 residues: CASRRGAGAVEQYF. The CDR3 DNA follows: TGTGCCAGTAGAAGGGGGGCGGGAGCGGTCGAGCAGTACTTC.

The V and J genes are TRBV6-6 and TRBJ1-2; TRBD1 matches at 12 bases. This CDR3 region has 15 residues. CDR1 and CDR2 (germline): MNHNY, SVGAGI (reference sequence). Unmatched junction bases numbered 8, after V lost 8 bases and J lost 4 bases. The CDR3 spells CASWDRGLYGYGYTF. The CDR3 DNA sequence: TGTGCCAGCTGGGACAGGGGGCTTTATGGCTATGGCTACACCTTC.

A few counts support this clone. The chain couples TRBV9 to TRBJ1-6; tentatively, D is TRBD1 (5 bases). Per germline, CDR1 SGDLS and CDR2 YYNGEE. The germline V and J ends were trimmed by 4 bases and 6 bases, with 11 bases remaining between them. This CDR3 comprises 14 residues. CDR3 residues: CASSLQGPNSPLHF. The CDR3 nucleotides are TGTGCCAGCAGCCTCCAGGGTCCTAATTCACCCCTCCACTTT.

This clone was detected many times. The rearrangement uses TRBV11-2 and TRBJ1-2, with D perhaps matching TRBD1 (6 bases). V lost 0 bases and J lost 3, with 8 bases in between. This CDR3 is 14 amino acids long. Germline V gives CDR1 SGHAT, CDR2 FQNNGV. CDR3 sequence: CASSLEAGDYGYTF. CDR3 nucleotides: TGTGCCAGCAGCTTAGAGGCAGGGGACTATGGCTACACCTTC.

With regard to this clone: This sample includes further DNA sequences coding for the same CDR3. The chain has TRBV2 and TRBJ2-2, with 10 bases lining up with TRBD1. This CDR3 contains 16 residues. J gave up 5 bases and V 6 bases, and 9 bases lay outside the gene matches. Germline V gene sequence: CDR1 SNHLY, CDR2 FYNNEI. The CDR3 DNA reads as TGTGCCAGCAGCGCTGACAGGGGGCGTGCAACCGGGGAGCTGTTTTTT. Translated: CASSADRGRATGELFF. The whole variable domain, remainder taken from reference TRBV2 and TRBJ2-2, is EPEVTQTPSHQVTQMGQEVILRCVPISNHLYFYWYRQILGQKVEFLVSFYNNEISEKSEIFDDQFSVERPDGSNFTLKIRSTKLEDSAMYFCASSADRGRATGELFFGEGSRLTVL.

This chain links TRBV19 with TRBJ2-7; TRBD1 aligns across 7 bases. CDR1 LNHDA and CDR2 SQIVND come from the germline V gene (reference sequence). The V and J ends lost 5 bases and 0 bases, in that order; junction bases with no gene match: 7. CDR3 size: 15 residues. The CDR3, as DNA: TGTGCCAGTAGTCCACAGGGACAGAACTCCTACGAGCAGTACTTC. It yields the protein CASSPQGQNSYEQYF.

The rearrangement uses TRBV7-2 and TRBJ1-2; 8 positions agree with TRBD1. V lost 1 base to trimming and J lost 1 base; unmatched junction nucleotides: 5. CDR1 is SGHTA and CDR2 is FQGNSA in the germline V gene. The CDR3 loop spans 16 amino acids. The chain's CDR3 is CASSLVGQALNYGYTF. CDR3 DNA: TGTGCCAGCAGCTTAGTGGGACAGGCCCTTAACTATGGCTACACCTTC.